The 17 T cell receptor beta chains listed next were all sequenced from one sample in a study of blood T cell repertoires in COVID-19. Generated by immunoSEQ multiplex PCR, the TCRdb table keeps only in-frame clones and is missing some. Of around 270,000 clones listed, approximately 87% were seen once; the top ten hold 2% to 3%. The sample comprised peripheral blood. The receptors derive from a woman between 45 and 65 years old with acute or convalescent COVID-19.

This chain connects TRBV14 to TRBJ1-4, with D unresolved. The ends were cut back, 1 base at V and 10 bases at J, with 16 bases in the middle. This CDR3 region has 15 residues. Germline assignment: CDR1 SGHDN and CDR2 FVKESK. CDR3 in amino acids: CASSQVFGGSGKLFF. The CDR3 bases are TGTGCCAGCAGCCAAGTGTTTGGAGGGTCGGGAAAACTGTTTTTT.

Only one count was recorded for this clone. This chain uses TRBV10-3 with TRBJ2-1; 7 positions agree with TRBD2. Per germline, CDR1 ENHRY and CDR2 SYGVKD. There are 16 residues in the CDR3. The V gene end was trimmed by 3 bases and the J gene end by 2 bases; junction bases not matched to a gene: 7. The CDR3 nucleotides are TGTGCCATCAGTGATGGGCTTGCGGGGGCCTACAATGAGCAGTTCTTC. It specifies CAISDGLAGAYNEQFF.

The genes are TRBV5-1 and TRBJ1-3; D unclear. CDR1 is SGHRS and CDR2 is YFSETQ in the germline V gene. With 6 bases removed from V and 0 bases from J, the gap between germline ends came to 10 bases. The CDR3 has 14 residues. CDR3 sequence (DNA): TGCGCCAGCATGCCGGGGATCTCTGGAAACACCATATATTTT. Residues: CASMPGISGNTIYF.

V usage is TRBV3-1 (or the pseudogene TRBV3-2) and J usage is TRBJ2-3; 15 positions agree with TRBD2. Germline CDR1 LGHDT, CDR2 YNNKEL (reference sequence). Trimming removed 2 bases from V and 2 bases from J; junction bases left unmatched: 8. This CDR3 comprises 19 residues. The CDR3 nucleotides are TGTGCCAGCAGCCAACTAGTGGGACTAGCGGGAGGTCCCACAGATACGCAGTATTTT. It encodes CASSQLVGLAGGPTDTQYF.

CDR3 coding DNA: TGTGCCAGCAGCCAAATTACAGGGGCGGAAGCTTTCTTT. Translating gives CASSQITGAEAFF. V usage is TRBV3-1 (or the pseudogene TRBV3-2) and J usage is TRBJ1-1; TRBD1 matches 7 bases. J lost 8 bases, V lost 2 bases, and 5 bases had no gene match. This CDR3 has 13 residues. Per germline, CDR1 LGHDT and CDR2 YNNKEL (reference sequence).

This clone was seen more than once but under ten times. The CDR3 DNA sequence: TGCGCCAGCAGCCCCTCACCACGGACAGCCTCCTACGAGCAGTACTTC. Residues: CASSPSPRTASYEQYF. The chain links TRBV23-1 to TRBJ2-7; the D gene is possibly TRBD1 (6 bases). TRBV23-1 is filed as an ORF, its function uncertain. This CDR3 spans 16 amino acids. The germline V and J ends were trimmed by 6 bases and 0 bases, with 18 bases remaining between them.

This chain links TRBV27 with TRBJ2-5; TRBD2 matches at 8 bases. This CDR3 is 15 amino acids long. The germline gives CDR1 MNHEY, CDR2 SMNVEV (reference sequence). V was clipped by 6 bases and J by 2 bases; unmatched bases: 8. The CDR3 loop reads CASRNVAGTQETQYF. CDR3 DNA sequence: TGTGCCAGCAGGAACGTAGCGGGAACTCAAGAGACCCAGTACTTC.

This chain joins TRBV7-6 and TRBJ2-1; 14 nucleotides match TRBD2. V gave up 3 bases and J gave up 4 bases; unmatched junction bases: 2. Looked up from germline, CDR1 is SGHVS and CDR2 is FNYEAQ. The CDR3 is 16 amino acids. The chain's CDR3 is CASSLTSGGGYNEQFF. CDR3 nucleotide sequence: TGTGCCAGCAGCTTGACTAGCGGGGGGGGATACAATGAGCAGTTCTTC.

This clone was seen a handful of times. V is TRBV21-1 and J is TRBJ1-2. TRBV21-1 is marked as a pseudogene. This CDR3 spans 15 amino acids. The DNA of the CDR3 is TGTGCCAGCAGCAAATGGGAGGGGCGAAACTATGGCTACACCTTC. Residues: CASSKWEGRNYGYTF.

This chain uses TRBV6-5 with TRBJ2-7; the D gene is possibly TRBD1 (7 bases). The CDR3 has 14 residues. Deletions cut 6 bases from V and 3 bases from J, with 15 bases between. The V gene's germline CDR1 is MNHEY and CDR2 SVGAGI. The DNA for the CDR3 is TGTGCCAGCAGATCCGGAGGGGGCGGCTACGAGCAGTACTTC. Translating gives CASRSGGGGYEQYF.

V usage is TRBV7-2 and J usage is TRBJ1-5; 8 nucleotides align to TRBD1. Germline lookup yields CDR1 SGHTA and CDR2 FQGNSA. The CDR3 totals 13 residues. V shed 8 bases and J 4 bases; nucleotides not matched to a gene: 4. The CDR3 loop reads CASGRGPNQPQHF. The CDR3, as DNA: TGTGCCAGCGGCAGGGGGCCTAATCAGCCCCAGCATTTT. The whole variable domain, filled in from reference TRBV7-2 and TRBJ1-5, reads GAGVSQSPSNKVTEKGKDVELRCDPISGHTALYWYRQSLGQGLEFLIYFQGNSAPDKSGLPSDRFSAERTGGSVSTLTIQRTQQEDSAVYLCASGRGPNQPQHFGDGTRLSIL.

The chain couples TRBV6-1 to TRBJ1-4; D is perhaps TRBD1 (6 bases). The V gene's germline CDR1 is MNHNS and CDR2 SASEGT. This CDR3 comprises 15 residues. Trimming pared 1 base from V and 5 bases from J, leaving 11 bases between. CDR3 bases: TGTGCCAGCAGTGAAGGGACAGCAAGCAATGAAAAACTGTTTTTT. This codes for CASSEGTASNEKLFF.

The chain links TRBV19 to TRBJ2-6; 9 bases line up with TRBD1. The length of the CDR3 is 17 residues. The germline V gene encodes CDR1 LNHDA and CDR2 SQIVND (reference sequence). The trim removed 7 bases at V and 0 bases at J, leaving 7 bases unmatched. The CDR3 nucleotides read TGTGCCAGTACCCCACAGGGGGCCTCCTCTGGGGCCAACGTCCTGACTTTC. This encodes CASTPQGASSGANVLTF.

The V and J genes are TRBV15 and TRBJ1-1, with D perhaps TRBD1 (6 bases). CDR1 is LNHNV and CDR2 is YYDKDF in the germline V gene (reference sequence). The CDR3 totals 14 residues. The ends were cut back, 3 bases at V and 0 bases at J, with 8 bases in the middle. The CDR3 DNA sequence: TGTGCCACCAGCAGTGGGGGCTTGAACACTGAAGCTTTCTTT. This sequence encodes CATSSGGLNTEAFF.

The chain joins TRBV7-9 to TRBJ1-6; the match to TRBD1 covers 8 bases. Germline V gene sequence: CDR1 SEHNR, CDR2 FQNEAQ (reference sequence). The CDR3 loop spans 15 amino acids. V shed 5 bases and J 7 bases; nucleotides not matched to a gene: 7. In nucleotides, the CDR3 is TGTGCCAGCAGCGCTCAGGGGGCGCGGAATTCACCCCTCCACTTT. It yields the protein CASSAQGARNSPLHF.

This rearrangement joins TRBV19 to TRBJ2-7; D may be TRBD1 (6 bases). Germline assignment: CDR1 LNHDA and CDR2 SQIVND (reference sequence). The germline V and J ends were trimmed by 3 bases and 2 bases, with 8 bases remaining between them. CDR3 size: 13 residues. The CDR3 nucleotides read TGTGCCAGTAGTATTGACAGGACCTACGAGCAGTACTTC. Translated: CASSIDRTYEQYF.

The V and J genes are TRBV15 and TRBJ1-1; D might be TRBD1 (5 bases). The CDR3 extends over 15 amino acids. Trimming took 5 bases from V and 0 from J, leaving 13 bases between them. Germline CDR1 and CDR2: LNHNV and YYDKDF (reference sequence). CDR3 DNA: TGTGCCACCAGCGGGGGGGGAGGGATGAACACTGAAGCTTTCTTT. This sequence encodes CATSGGGGMNTEAFF.